The rows below give T cell receptor beta chains drawn from one sample of a study of shared clonotypes between healthy human individuals. Sequencing used immunoSEQ multiplex PCR; TCRdb keeps in-frame clones, though not all of them. The sample lists 550,000 to 700,000 clones, more than 70% occurring once. Sequencing was done on a sample of memory CD4+ T cells sorted from blood. All receptors come from a woman between 25 and 40 years old in good health. Both conserved end residues are part of each CDR3.

>TRBV2
CASRALAGGANEQFF
>TRBV19
CASSFTSGSGYEQFF
>TRBV5-4
CASSLMSGGYGYTF
>TRBV6-5
CASSYSGQGYEQYF
>TRBV2
CASSPRQDRYGYTF
>TRBV28
CASRQISGPNTGELFF
>TRBV4-2
CASSQDDASGSLLGFHEQYF
>TRBV28
CASSLPFWTSYNEQFF
>TRBV2
CASSGTGKQPQHF
>TRBV9
CASSHRQGAGTTEAFF
>TRBV6-5
CASRPLSTGDTEAFF
>TRBV19
CASSPTQPNQPQHF
>TRBV10-1
CASSGRGGLRFF
>TRBV14
CASSQELYRRICLNQPQHF
>TRBV2
CASSILPYEQYF
>TRBV6-1
CASRPEGYTF
>TRBV19
CASIPGTGINYGYTF
>TRBV11-2
CASSLGQYEQYF
>TRBV6-1
CASTNSGANVLTF
>TRBV28
CASSGRVGVEGGGEQYF
>TRBV28
CASLASSGSGYEQYF
>TRBV7-8
CASSLDREGEAFF
>TRBV4-1
CASSQGQGVTYEQYF
>TRBV4-1
CASSQEKGTGTGTNEQYF
>TRBV29-1
CSVAGQGSVTQYF
>TRBV27
CASSLSAGEEKLFF
>TRBV15
CATSREWTSGRVEQYF
>TRBV29-1
CSVDQGTDTQYF
>TRBV10-1
CASSEDSYGYTF
>TRBV7-2
CASSLSASPGAYEQYF
>TRBV4-1
CASSQDESYGYTF
>TRBV19
CASSIWASGNTDTQYF